This entry describes one T cell receptor (beta chain). Its antigen is unknown. No qualities accompany the bases; no much larger clone lies one base away. These data are taken from a study of technical replicates of blood from several donors (dated by TCRdb to 2016 to 2017). There are 16 amino acids in the CDR3, from cysteine to phenylalanine inclusive. The kept DNA is CDR3 alone, 48 bases in frame from the first base. Trimming leaves V shorter by 5 bases and J shorter by 6 bases, with the junction holding 10 bases beyond the gene matches. CDR1 and CDR2 (SGHAT, FQNNGV) derive from the germline V gene. Library generation was performed with the immunoSEQ multiplex PCR assay. The table comes from immuneACCESS by way of TCRdb, which keeps in-frame sequences with V and J called. Part of the clones is missing from these tables; in studies checked, under half for an unresolved V gene and the rest for unknown reasons. The sample includes around 80,000 clones, with around 94% observed a single time. The top ten clones comprise over 0.2% of the sample.

This TCR was recovered from a human donor in good health. Sequenced: T cells isolated from PBMCs. The chain links TRBV11-2 with TRBJ2-2; 9 junctional bases match TRBD2. This receptor carries the CDR3 CASSLAGAGGPGELFF. The nucleotide sequence is TGTGCCAGCAGCCTGGCCGGGGCGGGAGGGCCCGGGGAGCTGTTTTTT.